This T cell receptor (beta chain) was identified during a study of T-cell reconstitution after alpha-beta-depleted transplantation in children. This sample's TCRbeta library carried unique molecular identifier barcodes. TCRdb recomputed calls from the PCR reads with MiXCR, one row per CDR3 protein. The sample has about 260,000 distinct CDR3 sequences, around 7.5% seen once. This clonotype has a count of ten or more. Its antigen remains unknown. Whole-study findings and limits: Surviving recipient T cells and intrathymic progenitors accounted for some patients' high TCRbeta diversity at day 60. Fresh T-cell production supplied most of the T-cell counts and diversity seen one year after transplant. Expanded graft clones, several hundred of them, were reportedly the source of alpha-beta T cells about two months after transplant.

This CDR3 is 17 amino acids long. The germline V and J ends were trimmed by 0 bases and 0 bases, with 15 bases remaining between them. Per the germline V gene, CDR1 is SGHVS and CDR2 is FQNEAQ. The sequencing here drew on PBMCs, mostly from graft donor cells, taken 180 days after TCRalphabeta/CD19-depleted stem cell transplant. The sequence derives from a male patient aged 5 to 17 who had a stem cell transplant for acute lymphoblastic leukemia, so the T cells may come from the graft donor. The V call is TRBV7-8, the J call TRBJ2-7, with D perhaps TRBD2 (6 bases). In DNA, the CDR3 is TGTGCCAGCAGCTTAGCCCGTTCCGGGACTTTCTCCTACGAGCAGTACTTC. This codes for CASSLARSGTFSYEQYF.